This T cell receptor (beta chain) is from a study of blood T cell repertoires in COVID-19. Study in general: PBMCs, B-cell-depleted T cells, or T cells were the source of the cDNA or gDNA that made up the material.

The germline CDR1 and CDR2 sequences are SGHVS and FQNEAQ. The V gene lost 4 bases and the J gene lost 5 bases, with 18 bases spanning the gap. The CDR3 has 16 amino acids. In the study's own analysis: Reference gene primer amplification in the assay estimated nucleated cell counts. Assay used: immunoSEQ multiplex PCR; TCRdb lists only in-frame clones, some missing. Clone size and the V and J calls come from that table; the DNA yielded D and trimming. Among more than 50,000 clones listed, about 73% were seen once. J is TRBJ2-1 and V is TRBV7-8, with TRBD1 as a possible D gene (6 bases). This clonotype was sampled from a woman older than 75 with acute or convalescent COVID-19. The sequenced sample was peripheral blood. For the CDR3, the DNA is TGTGCCAGCAGCTCAGGGGACGGCCAGAGCGACAATGAGCAGTTCTTC. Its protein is CASSSGDGQSDNEQFF.